This TCR beta chain was recorded in a study of shared clonotypes between healthy human individuals. Adult Caucasians living in Nashville, Tennessee made up all of the donors. With 5 bases clipped from V and 5 bases from J, the junction kept 3 bases outside the gene matches. CDR1 and CDR2 from the germline V gene are SEHNR and FQNEAQ (reference sequence). The CDR3 has 13 amino acids. Concerning this clone itself: Other DNA sequences from this sample encode an identical CDR3 as well.

Replicate sorted-subset PCRs were loaded with around 200 ng DNA, tens of thousands of T cell genomes. Original methodology: ImmunoSEQ supplied junction-only sequences lacking quality scores, so filtering was different. Data came from immunoSEQ multiplex PCR; TCRdb stores just in-frame clones and leaves some out. The D gene and trimming were derived from the DNA, and the V and J assignments and clone size from that table. The sample includes roughly 2.4 million clones, around 95% of them seen just once. J is TRBJ1-2 and V is TRBV7-9; 9 bases match TRBD1. Sequencing input: naive CD4+ T cells sorted from blood. Subset reported: CD45RA+ positively selected. This receptor was taken from a young man in good health. The CDR3 DNA reads as TGTGCCAGCAGCCCAGGGACAGGGTATGGCTACACCTTC. This gives the protein CASSPGTGYGYTF.